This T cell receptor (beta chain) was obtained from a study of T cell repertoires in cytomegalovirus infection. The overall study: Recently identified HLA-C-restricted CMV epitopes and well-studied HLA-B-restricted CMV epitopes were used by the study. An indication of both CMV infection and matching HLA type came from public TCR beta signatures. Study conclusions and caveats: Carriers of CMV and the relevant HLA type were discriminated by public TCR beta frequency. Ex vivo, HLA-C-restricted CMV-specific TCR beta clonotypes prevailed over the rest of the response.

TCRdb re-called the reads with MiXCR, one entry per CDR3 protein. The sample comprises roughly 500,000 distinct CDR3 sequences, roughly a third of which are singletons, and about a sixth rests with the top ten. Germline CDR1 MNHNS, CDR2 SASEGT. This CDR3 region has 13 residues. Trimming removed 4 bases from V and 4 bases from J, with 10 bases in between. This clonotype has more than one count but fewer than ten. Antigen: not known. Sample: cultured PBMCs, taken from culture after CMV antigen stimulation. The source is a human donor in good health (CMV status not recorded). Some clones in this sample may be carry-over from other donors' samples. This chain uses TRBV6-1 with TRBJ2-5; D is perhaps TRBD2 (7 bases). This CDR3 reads CASSGGGRETQYF. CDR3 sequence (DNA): TGTGCCAGCAGTGGGGGGGGGCGAGAGACCCAGTACTTC.